What follows are 13 T cell receptor beta chains derived from one specimen sequenced in a study of T cells in Graves' hyperthyroidism and ophthalmopathy. TCR beta CDR3 regions were amplified from RNA transcripts. TCR CDR3 underwent first-round RT-PCR with the HTBI primer set. In TCRdb, the multiplex PCR reads were re-called with MiXCR into one record per CDR3 protein. The data contain over 200,000 distinct CDR3 sequences, about 15% of them singletons. The sample taken for sequencing was blood. The receptors stem from a man aged 45 to 65 with Graves' hyperthyroidism.

This clonotype was seen a handful of times. The chain links TRBV27 to TRBJ2-2, with 10 nucleotides matching TRBD1. This CDR3 region has 16 residues. With V trimmed by 3 bases and J by 7 bases, 8 bases remained unmatched. Germline V CDR1 and CDR2: MNHEY, SMNVEV (reference sequence). For the CDR3, the DNA is TGTGCCAGCAGTTTGCTGACCGGGACAGGGGTCGGGGAGCTGTTTTTT. This encodes CASSLLTGTGVGELFF.

This clonotype came up many times. The chain uses TRBV28 and TRBJ1-1, with D tentatively TRBD1 (5 bases). CDR1 is MDHEN and CDR2 is SYDVKM in the germline V gene. Trimming removed 1 base at V and 3 bases at J, with 15 bases between. The CDR3 is 16 residues long. CDR3 protein: CASSLLGAGRDTEAFF. The CDR3 DNA is TGTGCCAGCAGTTTATTAGGCGCAGGGAGGGACACTGAAGCTTTCTTT. Looking up the rest from reference TRBV28 and TRBJ1-1 gives the full variable domain: DVKVTQSSRYLVKRTGEKVFLECVQDMDHENMFWYRQDPGLGLRLIYFSYDVKMKEKGDIPEGYSVSREKKERFSLILESASTNQTSMYLCASSLLGAGRDTEAFFGQGTRLTVV.

This clonotype showed up many times. This chain connects TRBV15 to TRBJ2-5, with a weak D call TRBD2 (6 bases). The germline V gene has CDR1 LNHNV and CDR2 YYDKDF (reference sequence). The CDR3 runs to 14 residues. V shed 5 bases and J shed 2 bases, with 12 bases lying between them. The CDR3 here is CATSGRGNQETQYF. The CDR3 DNA reads TGTGCCACCAGCGGACGGGGGAATCAAGAGACCCAGTACTTC.

This clonotype was counted many times. The CDR3 bases are TGCAGTGCTAGGACAGGGGGGAGCTCCTACGAGCAGTACTTC. Translation: CSARTGGSSYEQYF. The V gene is TRBV20-1, the J gene TRBJ2-7; TRBD1 matches 9 bases. Germline V gene data show CDR1 as DFQATT and CDR2 as SNEGSKA (reference sequence). The CDR3 runs 14 residues. Germline trimming cut 3 bases from V and 0 bases from J; bases unmatched to any gene: 3.

This chain connects TRBV24-1 to TRBJ2-1, with D hard to call. The CDR3 covers 11 residues. CDR1 is KGHDR and CDR2 is SFDVKD in the germline V gene. CDR3 residues: CATEKSDEQFF. The CDR3 bases are TGTGCGACTGAAAAGTCGGATGAGCAGTTCTTC.

A note on this clonotype: This may arise from a read error, as a much more abundant clone is one base away. The CDR3 sequence: CASSQGGPAGTSTDTQYF. For the CDR3, the DNA is TGCGCCAGCTCTCAGGGGGGTCCGGCGGGGACTAGCACAGATACGCAGTATTTT. The chain is built from TRBV5-1 and TRBJ2-3; TRBD1 is a possible D gene (7 bases). V was pared by 7 bases and J by 0 bases, with 24 bases between. The CDR3 is made up of 18 amino acids. CDR1 and CDR2 (germline): SGHRS, YFSETQ.

On this clonotype itself: One end of the junction does not line up with germline, which may come from a read error. The rearrangement joins TRBV4-2 to TRBJ2-7; TRBD2 aligns across 13 bases. CDR1 and CDR2 from the germline V gene are LGHNA and YNFKEQ. The CDR3 runs to 17 residues. CDR3 amino acids: CASSQPGLAGETYEQHF. The CDR3 DNA is TGTGCCAGCAGCCAGCCAGGACTAGCGGGAGAAACATACGAGCAGCACTTC.

The chain employs TRBV10-3 and TRBJ1-6, with D unclear. The CDR3 loop spans 15 amino acids. Per the germline V gene, CDR1 is ENHRY and CDR2 is SYGVKD. V lost 2 bases and J 8 bases, leaving 13 bases between the germline ends. CDR3 residues: CAISEKGPRDSPLHF. The CDR3 nucleotides read TGTGCCATCAGTGAGAAGGGCCCCCGGGATTCACCCCTCCACTTT.

This clonotype was observed at least ten times. This chain uses TRBV28 with TRBJ2-2, with 8 bases identical to TRBD1. With V trimmed by 5 bases and J by 3 bases, 11 bases remained unmatched. Per the germline V gene, CDR1 is MDHEN and CDR2 is SYDVKM. The CDR3 consists of 17 residues. CDR3 sequence (DNA): TGTGCCAGCAGTCCGCGCCACAGGGGGTATGACACCGGGGAGCTGTTTTTT. This translates into CASSPRHRGYDTGELFF. The full variable domain, its missing parts supplied by reference TRBV28 and TRBJ2-2, is DVKVTQSSRYLVKRTGEKVFLECVQDMDHENMFWYRQDPGLGLRLIYFSYDVKMKEKGDIPEGYSVSREKKERFSLILESASTNQTSMYLCASSPRHRGYDTGELFFGEGSRLTVL.

This clonotype came up a few times. V usage is TRBV19 and J usage is TRBJ2-4; 11 nucleotides align to TRBD1. V lost 5 bases to trimming and J lost 2 bases; unmatched junction nucleotides: 11. CDR3 length: 18 amino acids. CDR1 and CDR2 (germline): LNHDA, SQIVND (reference sequence). The CDR3, as DNA: TGTGCCAGTAGTGCCCGAACTGGGACAGGGGGTTCCAAAAACATTCAGTACTTC. Translated: CASSARTGTGGSKNIQYF.

This clonotype was picked up many times. The chain carries TRBV3-1 and TRBJ1-1, with no clear D. This CDR3 is built from 14 residues. Trimming removed 4 bases at V and 4 bases at J, with 13 bases between. Germline-derived CDR1 and CDR2 are LGHDT and YNNKEL (reference sequence). CDR3 nucleotides: TGTGCCAGCAGCCCCCGGACGGTGAGCACTGAAGCTTTCTTT. It encodes CASSPRTVSTEAFF. Variable domain in full (rest from reference TRBV3-1 and TRBJ1-1): DTAVSQTPKYLVTQMGNDKSIKCEQNLGHDTMYWYKQDSKKFLKIMFSYNNKELIINETVPNRFSPKSPDKAHLNLHINSLELGDSAVYFCASSPRTVSTEAFFGQGTRLTVV.

The chain is built from TRBV6-2 or TRBV6-3 and TRBJ2-3; possibly TRBD1 for D (6 bases). Trimming stripped 7 bases from V and 2 bases from J, with 13 bases between. CDR3 size: 14 residues. CDR1 and CDR2 (germline): MNHEY, SVGEGT. This chain's CDR3 is CASKRGKTTDTQYF. CDR3 nucleotides: TGTGCCAGCAAAAGGGGGAAGACCACAGATACGCAGTATTTT.

The table lists this clonotype with many counts. V gene TRBV12-3 or TRBV12-4 combines with J gene TRBJ2-7, with a weak D call TRBD1 (5 bases). This CDR3 spans 14 amino acids. V dropped 4 bases and J dropped 2 bases, with 12 bases sitting between them. The CDR3 sequence: CASSSNRKAYEQYF. Written as DNA, the CDR3 is TGTGCCAGCAGTTCGAACAGGAAGGCCTACGAGCAGTACTTC.